The present T cell receptor (beta chain) was sequenced within a study of beta chain features in type 1 diabetes (dated by TCRdb to the late 2010s). For the wider study: No differences in mean age, gender distribution, total cell number or subset yield were found between patients and healthy donors. Across all samples, some 100,000,000 sorted cells were examined, and cell number per subset correlated strongly with RNA yield. In the study, recently diagnosed type 1 diabetes patients and matched healthy donors were compared on the TCRB repertoires of their sorted circulating CD4+ T cell subsets. Regulatory and stem cell-like memory subsets were obtained from only 8 patients and roughly eight healthy donors, while naive and central memory subsets were obtained from all 30 or so donors.

The entire amount of isolated RNA was reverse transcribed using the High Capacity cDNA Reverse Transcription Kit, so the sequenced TCRB transcripts were expressed ones. Deep immunoSEQ sequencing was performed on naive, central memory and regulatory T cell samples, with an average of roughly 3.5 million total reads per sample. Sorted cells were lysed in RLT buffer and RNA was extracted with DNase-treated RNeasy Micro or Mini kits, depending on cell number. Each cell subset was processed on its own to prevent cross-contamination, while patient and healthy donor samples were processed together. The immunoSEQ multiplex PCR was used to amplify TCRB sequences from cDNA, generating 87-bp fragments that spanned the CDR3 region. Sequencing of the amplicons was done on the Illumina HiSeq platform. On the authors' methods: PCR bias was corrected computationally using synthetic template baselines, and reads within Hamming distance 2 were collapsed, with unmergeable singletons discarded. Reads were aligned against IMGT to assign V, D and J genes, CDR3 length and insertions or deletions at six rearrangement sites. Within each subset, clonotype counts were normalized to sorted cell number, after which true diversity and Gini coefficients were computed with the tcR R package. Repertoire sharing was quantified using the overlap coefficient calculated on TCRB nucleotide sequences. Out-of-frame TCRB sequences from naive cells were analyzed as a proxy for the pre-selection repertoire. TCRdb carries this immuneACCESS record with in-frame sequences only. Its versions omit some clonotypes, under half of them owing to an unresolved V gene in the studies checked, with the rest unexplained. V and J calls and clone size are given by that table; D and trimming were obtained from the DNA. The sample table records 600,000 to 750,000 clones; roughly 12% of these occur just once. About 0.11% of the sample comes from the top ten.

Notes on this clone: Its recognized antigen is unknown. No clone much larger than this one lies a single base away; base qualities are absent.

For CDR1 and CDR2, the germline V gene lists SGHDN and FVKESK. Including cysteine and phenylalanine, the CDR3 has 15 amino acids. The CDR3 DNA has 45 bases and is translated from base 1. Deletion took 4 bases off V and 3 bases off J, with a span of 16 bases between the germline ends. Each donor gave one peripheral blood draw, averaging about 120 mL, which was collected into heparinised tubes. A BD FACSAria II was used to sort naive, central memory, regulatory and stem cell-like memory CD4+ T cells with a panel that included CD45RO, CCR7, CD25, CD127, CD95 and CD27. A purity above 95% was achieved for all sorted populations. Right away, PBMCs were isolated by Lymphoprep density gradient centrifugation and were stained directly, with no culture step. So that batch effects would be minimized, each experiment stained and sorted samples in pairs, pairing one healthy donor with one patient. Study-level results and caveats: Patients with type 1 diabetes made fewer insertions and deleted more nucleotides at VDJ recombination sites, implying thymic rearrangement abnormalities. The naive, central memory and regulatory TCRB repertoires appeared to resemble one another more closely among patients than among healthy donors. PCR may preferentially amplify shorter templates, but because patient and control samples were amplified and corrected together, any resulting skew would affect both groups equally. Because the HLA sub-analyses included only small numbers of individuals, any influence of HLA type on TCRB rearrangement was left unresolved. Because cDNA was sequenced instead of genomic DNA, activated cells with high expression could be over-represented, although the groups did not differ in activation or CD3 levels. A moderate but significant shortening of TCRB CDR3 length was observed in type 1 diabetes patients in all four CD4+ subsets.

The origin of this receptor is a man between 25 and 39 years old with type 1 diabetes. This sequence uses TRBV14 and TRBJ2-7; the D gene cannot be named for sure. The sample taken for sequencing was naive CD4+ T cells from blood. Sample cell subset or site, as interpreted from the label and publication: true naive CD4+ T cells. Here is the DNA: TGTGCCAGCAGCCTTTCTCCCGTGGACCTCTACGAGCAGTACTTC. Its product reads: CASSLSPVDLYEQYF.